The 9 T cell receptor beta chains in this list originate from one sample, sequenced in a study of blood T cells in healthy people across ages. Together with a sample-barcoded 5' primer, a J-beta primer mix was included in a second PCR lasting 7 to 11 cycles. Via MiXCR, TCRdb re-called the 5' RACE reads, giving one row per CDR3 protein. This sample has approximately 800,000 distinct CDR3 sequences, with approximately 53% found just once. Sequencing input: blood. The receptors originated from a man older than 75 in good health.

In DNA form, the CDR3 reads TGTGCCATCAGTGAGTCGACTAGCCCATCCTACGAGCAGTACTTC. This encodes CAISESTSPSYEQYF. The chain is built from TRBV10-3 and TRBJ2-7, with 7 bases matching TRBD2. The CDR3 loop spans 15 amino acids. Unmatched junction bases numbered 3, after V lost 0 bases and J lost 1 base. In germline, CDR1 is ENHRY, CDR2 SYGVKD.

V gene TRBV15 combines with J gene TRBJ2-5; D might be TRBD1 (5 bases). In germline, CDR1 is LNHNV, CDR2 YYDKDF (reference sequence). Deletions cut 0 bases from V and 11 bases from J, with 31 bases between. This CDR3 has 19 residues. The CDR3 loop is CATSRDPLATILGAHEQYF. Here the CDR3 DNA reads TGTGCCACCAGCAGAGATCCGTTGGCCACCATCCTAGGGGCCCATGAGCAGTACTTC.

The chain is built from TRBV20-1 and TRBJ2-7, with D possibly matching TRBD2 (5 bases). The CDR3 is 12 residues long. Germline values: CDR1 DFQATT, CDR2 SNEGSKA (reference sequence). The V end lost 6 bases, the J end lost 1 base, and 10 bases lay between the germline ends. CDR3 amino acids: CSASTSSYEQYF. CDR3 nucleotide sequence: TGCAGTGCCTCCACTAGTTCCTACGAGCAGTACTTC.

The CDR3 loop is CASNIMIGTDRGYSNQPQHF. Written as DNA, the CDR3 is TGTGCCAGCAACATTATGATCGGAACGGACAGGGGCTATAGCAATCAGCCCCAGCATTTT. This chain joins TRBV12-3 or TRBV12-4 and TRBJ1-5; 9 positions agree with TRBD1. The CDR3 covers 20 residues. Trimming at V came to 7 bases and at J to 0 bases, leaving 19 bases not matched to a gene.

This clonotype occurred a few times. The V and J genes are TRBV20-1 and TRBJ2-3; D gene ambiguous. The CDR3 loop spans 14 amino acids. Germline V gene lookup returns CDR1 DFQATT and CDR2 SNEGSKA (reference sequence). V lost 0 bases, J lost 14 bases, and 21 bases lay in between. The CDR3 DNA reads TGCAGTGCTAGAGATCGGAGCACCCACAGATACGCGTATTTT. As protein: CSARDRSTHRYAYF.

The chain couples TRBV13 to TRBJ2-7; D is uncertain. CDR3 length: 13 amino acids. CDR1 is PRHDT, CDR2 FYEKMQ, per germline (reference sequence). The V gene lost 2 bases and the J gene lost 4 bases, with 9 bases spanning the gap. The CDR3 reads CASSLLGNYEQYF. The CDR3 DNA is TGTGCCAGCAGCTTATTGGGGAATTACGAGCAGTACTTC.

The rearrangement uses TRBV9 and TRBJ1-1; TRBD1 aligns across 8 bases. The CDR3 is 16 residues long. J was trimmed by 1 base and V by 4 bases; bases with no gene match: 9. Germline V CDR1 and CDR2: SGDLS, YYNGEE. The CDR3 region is CASSRTGYPENTEAFF. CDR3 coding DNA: TGTGCCAGCAGCCGGACAGGGTATCCTGAGAACACTGAAGCTTTCTTT.

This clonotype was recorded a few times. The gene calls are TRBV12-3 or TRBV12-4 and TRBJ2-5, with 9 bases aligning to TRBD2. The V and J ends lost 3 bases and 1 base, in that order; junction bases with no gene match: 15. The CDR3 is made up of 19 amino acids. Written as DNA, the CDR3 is TGTGCCAGCAGTTTTGGGCTAGCGGGGCCTGCTAGGGCCCAAGAGACCCAGTACTTC. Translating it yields CASSFGLAGPARAQETQYF.

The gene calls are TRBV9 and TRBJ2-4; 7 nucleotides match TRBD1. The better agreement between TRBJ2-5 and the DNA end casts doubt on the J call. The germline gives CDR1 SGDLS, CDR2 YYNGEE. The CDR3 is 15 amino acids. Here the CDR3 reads CASSVVETGSETQYF. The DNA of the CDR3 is TGTGCCAGCAGCGTAGTGGAGACAGGGAGTGAGACCCAGTACTTC.